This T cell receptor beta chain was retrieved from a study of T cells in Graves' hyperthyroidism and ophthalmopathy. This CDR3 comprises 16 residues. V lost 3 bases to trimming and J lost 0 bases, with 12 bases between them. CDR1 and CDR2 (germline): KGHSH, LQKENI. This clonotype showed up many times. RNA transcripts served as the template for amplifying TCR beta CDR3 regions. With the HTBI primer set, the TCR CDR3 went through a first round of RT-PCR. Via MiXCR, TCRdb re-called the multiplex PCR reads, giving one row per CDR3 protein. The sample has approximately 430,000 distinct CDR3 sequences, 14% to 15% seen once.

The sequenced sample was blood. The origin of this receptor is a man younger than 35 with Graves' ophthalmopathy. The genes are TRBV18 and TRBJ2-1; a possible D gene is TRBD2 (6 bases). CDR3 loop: CASSPLAGYSYNEQFF. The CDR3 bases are TGTGCCAGCTCACCTCTGGCGGGATACTCCTACAATGAGCAGTTCTTC. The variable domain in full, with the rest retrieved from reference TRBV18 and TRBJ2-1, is NAGVMQNPRHLVRRRGQEARLRCSPMKGHSHVYWYRQLPEEGLKFMVYLQKENIIDESGMPKERFSAEFPKEGPSILRIQQVVRGDSAAYFCASSPLAGYSYNEQFFGPGTRLTVL.